This TCR beta chain was obtained from a study of glioma-infiltrating T cells. Study at large: Glioblastomas were WHO grade IV, sampled at first diagnosis; low-grade were grade II.

Note on this clonotype: Antigen specificity is unknown. An end of the junction differs from the germline gene, which may be a read error.

In germline, CDR1 is LGHNA, CDR2 YNFKEQ. The CDR3 length is 16 residues. The study's findings and limits: Tissue and blood shared very few CDR3 sequences.

Amplification of TCR alpha and beta CDR3 regions from RNA used iRepertoire nested multiplex PCR. Input was roughly 95-450 ng of tissue mRNA or PBMC total RNA. Each CDR3 protein is one row after TCRdb ran MiXCR on the multiplex PCR reads. The data contain 400,000 or so distinct CDR3 sequences, 41% of them seen just once; the ten biggest clones take up around 11%. Input material: glioma tissue, nonneoplastic brain tissue, or PBMCs (not recorded which). This clonotype was sampled from a human donor with low-grade glioma or glioblastoma, undergoing nonglioma brain surgery, or in good health (not recorded which). The chain has TRBV4-2 and TRBJ2-7, with a tentative D call TRBD1 (6 bases). CDR3 sequence reads: CASSQVPGAISYEQCF. The CDR3, as DNA: TGTGCCAGCAGCCAAGTTCCAGGGGCCATCTCCTACGAGCAGTGCTTC.